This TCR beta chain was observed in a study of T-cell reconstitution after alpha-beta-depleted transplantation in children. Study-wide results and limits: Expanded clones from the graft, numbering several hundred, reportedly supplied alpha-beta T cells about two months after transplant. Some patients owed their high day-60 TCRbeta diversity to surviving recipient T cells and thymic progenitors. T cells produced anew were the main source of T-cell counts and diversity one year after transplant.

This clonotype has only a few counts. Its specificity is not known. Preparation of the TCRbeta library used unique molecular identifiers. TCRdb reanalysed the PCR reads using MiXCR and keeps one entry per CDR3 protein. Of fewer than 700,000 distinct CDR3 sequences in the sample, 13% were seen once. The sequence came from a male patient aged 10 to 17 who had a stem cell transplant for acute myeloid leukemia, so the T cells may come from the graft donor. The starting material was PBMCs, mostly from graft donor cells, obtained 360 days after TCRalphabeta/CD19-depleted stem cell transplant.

The CDR3 is CASTRPENTGELFF. The CDR3 DNA reads as TGTGCCAGCACCAGGCCCGAGAACACCGGGGAGCTGTTTTTT. This chain connects TRBV7-9 to TRBJ2-2; D remains ambiguous. The CDR3 extends over 14 amino acids. V was pared by 7 bases and J by 1 base, with 10 bases between. Germline CDR1 is SEHNR and CDR2 is FQNEAQ (reference sequence).